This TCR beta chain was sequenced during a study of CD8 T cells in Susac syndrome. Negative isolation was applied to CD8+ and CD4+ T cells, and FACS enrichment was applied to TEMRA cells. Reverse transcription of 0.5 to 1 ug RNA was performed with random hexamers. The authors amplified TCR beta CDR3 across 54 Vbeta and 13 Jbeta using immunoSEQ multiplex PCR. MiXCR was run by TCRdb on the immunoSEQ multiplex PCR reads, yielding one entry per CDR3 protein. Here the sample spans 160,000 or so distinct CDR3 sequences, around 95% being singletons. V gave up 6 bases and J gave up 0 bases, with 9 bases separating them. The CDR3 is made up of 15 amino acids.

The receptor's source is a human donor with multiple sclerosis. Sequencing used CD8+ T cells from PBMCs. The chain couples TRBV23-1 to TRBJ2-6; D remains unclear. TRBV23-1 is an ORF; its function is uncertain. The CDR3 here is CASSNQSSGANVLTF. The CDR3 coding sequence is TGCGCCAGCAGCAACCAGAGCTCTGGGGCCAACGTCCTGACTTTC.